This T cell receptor (beta chain) stems from a study of cytomegalovirus exposure and HLA in healthy donors. The study, taken as a whole, reports: Information on immune exposure was restricted to one variable (CMV serostatus). Earlier results showed most TCR beta V segments being productive about 87% or about 30% of the time. Researchers catalogued approximately 160 TCR beta chains as cytomegalovirus-associated. TCR beta V- and J-gene trimming, according to a later analysis, was linked to a missense DCLRE1C variant.

As regards this clone: Its target is unknown.

The CDR3 has 14 residues. Germline V gene sequence: CDR1 ENHRY, CDR2 SYGVKD. Trimming removed 4 bases at V and 0 bases at J, with 7 bases between. 13 Jbeta primers and 60 Vbeta primers were used for the PCR. Profiling relied on immunoSEQ multiplex PCR, and the TCRdb table lists in-frame clones only, not all of them. The sample yields some 150,000 clones, approximately 64% seen once. The receptor comes from a woman in her forties in good health and CMV-seronegative. V usage is TRBV10-3 and J usage is TRBJ1-5; perhaps TRBD1 as D (5 bases). Input material: PBMCs. The CDR3 protein is CAISAGISNQPQHF. The CDR3 nucleotides are TGTGCCATCAGTGCAGGGATTAGCAATCAGCCCCAGCATTTT.